This TCR beta chain originates from a study of neurological immune-mediated disorders. 5'RACE employing 10-nucleotide random UMIs yielded the cDNA. Via MiXCR, TCRdb re-called the 5' RACE reads, giving one row per CDR3 protein. Counted here are 53,000 or so distinct CDR3 sequences, roughly 13% occurring once; the ten biggest clones make up approximately 11%. Germline loops: CDR1 MNHEY, CDR2 SVGEGT. Trimming removed 2 bases from V and 2 bases from J, with 6 bases in between. This CDR3 comprises 13 residues. This clonotype came up many times. This sequence joins TRBV6-2 or TRBV6-3 and TRBJ2-5; TRBD1 might be the D (6 bases). The specimen sequenced was PBMCs. The sequence derives from a woman aged 60-75 years with HTLV-1-associated myelopathy (HAM/TSP). CDR3 bases: TGTGCCAGCAGTTACGGACAGCAAGAGACCCAGTACTTC. Protein product: CASSYGQQETQYF.